This section outlines one T cell receptor beta chain sequence together with its context. Its antigen is unidentified. Some clones are missing from TCRdb's copy, which holds only in-frame ones; the method was immunoSEQ multiplex PCR. This sample has 350,000 to 500,000 clones; approximately 89% occur once, and the top ten carry approximately 2.5%. The treatment denotes: some 20 received Ad26.COV2.S at low or high dose, single or two shots; a few received placebo; per-sample allocation not given. Repertoires come from day 63 after the first vaccine or placebo injection. An adult aged 18-55 years in Boston served as the donor. The record originates from a study of Ad26.COV2.S vaccination and SARS-CoV-2 variants. On the study more broadly: Dosing was one shot or two shots 56 days apart. Findings and caveats of the study: Among vaccine recipients, spike-specific TCR breadth exceeded that of placebo recipients.

Trimming took 7 bases from V and 1 from J, leaving 10 bases between them. CDR1 MGHDK and CDR2 SYGVNS come from the germline V gene. This CDR3 region has 13 residues. The sample consisted of peripheral blood, taken in a trial of Ad26.COV2.S vaccine versus placebo. The receptor's source is a person aged 18-65 years who received the Ad26.COV2.S COVID-19 vaccine or a placebo. The V call is TRBV25-1, the J call TRBJ1-1, with D tentatively TRBD1 (5 bases). The CDR3, as DNA: TGTGCCAGCAAGGACACAACGAACACTGAAGCTTTCTTT. Protein sequence: CASKDTTNTEAFF.